The 10 T cell receptor beta chains below come from one sample, sequenced in a study of pediatric ulcerative colitis. One to two pinch biopsies were taken from the rectum during colonoscopy. Some clones are missing from TCRdb's copy, which holds only in-frame ones; the method was immunoSEQ multiplex PCR. The data hold tens of thousands of clones, with around 79% observed a single time. Sequencing was done on a sample of gut tissue. The receptors shown here come from a girl between 10 and 17 years old with moderate ulcerative colitis.

The V and J genes are TRBV29-1 and TRBJ1-3; unclear D gene. This CDR3 has 13 amino acids. In germline, CDR1 is SQVTM, CDR2 ANQGSEA. V was shortened by 7 bases and J by 0 bases, with 10 bases between the two germline ends. In DNA, the CDR3 is TGCAGCGCTGGACCCTACTCTGGAAACACCATATATTTT. This gives the protein CSAGPYSGNTIYF.

V and J are TRBV7-9 and TRBJ2-7, with 14 bases matching TRBD2. This CDR3 is 18 amino acids long. The germline CDR1 and CDR2 sequences are SEHNR and FQNEAQ (reference sequence). Trimming at V came to 3 bases and at J to 6 bases, leaving 13 bases not matched to a gene. The CDR3: CASSLRGTSGRIEGEQYF. CDR3 DNA sequence: TGTGCCAGCAGCTTGAGAGGGACTAGCGGGAGAATTGAGGGCGAGCAGTACTTC.

This clone was counted once. This chain links TRBV2 with TRBJ2-7; D is unclear. This CDR3 contains 15 residues. V lost 0 bases and J 2 bases, leaving 11 bases between the germline ends. In germline, CDR1 is SNHLY, CDR2 FYNNEI. CDR3 nucleotides: TGTGCCAGCAGTGAAGCGTTGGGTGCAACCTACGAGCAGTACTTC. The encoded protein is CASSEALGATYEQYF.

The V gene is TRBV27, the J gene TRBJ1-5, with a possible D match to TRBD1 (5 bases). Germline V CDR1 and CDR2: MNHEY, SMNVEV (reference sequence). Trimming cost V 0 bases and J 4 bases, with 16 bases left between them. The CDR3 spans 17 residues. CDR3: CASSLSSGLRGNQPQHF. CDR3 nucleotide sequence: TGTGCCAGCAGTTTATCCTCGGGACTTCGAGGGAATCAGCCCCAGCATTTT.

This chain connects TRBV9 to TRBJ1-3; D may be TRBD1 (5 bases). The CDR3 length is 17 residues. Trimming removed 0 bases at V and 0 bases at J, with 13 bases between. CDR1 SGDLS and CDR2 YYNGEE come from the germline V gene. The CDR3 region is CASSVDAIQDSGNTIYF. CDR3 bases: TGTGCCAGCAGCGTAGACGCCATACAGGACTCTGGAAACACCATATATTTT.

CDR3 DNA: TGTGCCAGCAGCTTGCAGACAGAGAACACTGAAGCTTTCTTT. Translating it yields CASSLQTENTEAFF. The chain links TRBV7-8 to TRBJ1-1; D is perhaps TRBD1 (5 bases). There are 14 residues in the CDR3. Germline lookup yields CDR1 SGHVS and CDR2 FQNEAQ. The ends were cut back, 3 bases at V and 1 base at J, with 9 bases in the middle.

CDR3 sequence reads: CASSQDSAASTDTQYF. CDR3 DNA sequence: TGTGCCAGCAGCCAAGACTCAGCCGCTAGCACAGATACGCAGTATTTT. The chain has TRBV14 and TRBJ2-3, with no clear D. Deletions cut 0 bases from V and 0 bases from J, with 10 bases between. This CDR3 is built from 16 residues. Germline lookup yields CDR1 SGHDN and CDR2 FVKESK.

V and J are TRBV6-1 and TRBJ2-1; 9 bases are shared with TRBD1. Per germline, CDR1 MNHNS and CDR2 SASEGT. The CDR3 extends over 16 amino acids. J was trimmed by 7 bases and V by 2 bases; bases with no gene match: 9. The CDR3 DNA follows: TGTGCCAGCAGTGAAAAGTACAGGGGGCATTGGAATGAGCAGTTCTTC. Encoded protein: CASSEKYRGHWNEQFF.

On this clone: This specimen includes other DNA sequences encoding the same CDR3. The gene calls are TRBV18 and TRBJ2-7; TRBD2 is a possible D gene (6 bases). Between the trimmed V and J ends, which lost 2 bases and 4 bases, there was a span of 6 bases. Germline CDR1 is KGHSH and CDR2 is LQKENI. This CDR3 region has 12 residues. CDR3 sequence: CASSPGGYEQYF. In DNA, the CDR3 is TGTGCCAGCTCACCAGGAGGGTACGAGCAGTACTTC.

The chain combines TRBV7-2 with TRBJ1-5; D is unclear. CDR1 is SGHTA and CDR2 is FQGNSA in the germline V gene. Trimming left V 5 bases short and J 0 bases short, with 5 bases between. The CDR3 totals 13 residues. CDR3 nucleotide sequence: TGTGCCAGCAGCAGAGATAGCAATCAGCCCCAGCATTTT. As protein: CASSRDSNQPQHF.